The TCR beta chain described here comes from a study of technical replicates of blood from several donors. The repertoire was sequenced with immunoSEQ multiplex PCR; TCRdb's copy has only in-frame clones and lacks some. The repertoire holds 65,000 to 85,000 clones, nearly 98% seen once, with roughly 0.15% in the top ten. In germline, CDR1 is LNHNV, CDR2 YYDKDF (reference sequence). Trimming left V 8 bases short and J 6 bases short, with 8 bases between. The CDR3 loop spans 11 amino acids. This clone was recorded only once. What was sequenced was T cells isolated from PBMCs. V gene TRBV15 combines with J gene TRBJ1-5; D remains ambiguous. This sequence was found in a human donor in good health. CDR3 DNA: TGTGCCACCCCTTTCGGTCAGCCCCAGCATTTT. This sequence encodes CATPFGQPQHF.